What follows describes a single T cell receptor (beta chain). The data derive from a study of blood T cell repertoires in COVID-19. About the study: Donors in the United States, Italy and Spain gave samples during acute or convalescent COVID-19. PBMCs, B-cell-depleted T cells, or T cells were the source of the cDNA or gDNA that made up the material.

Source study methods: Reference gene primer amplification gave estimated nucleated cell counts. Sequencing used immunoSEQ multiplex PCR; TCRdb keeps in-frame clones, though not all of them. V and J calls and clone size are copied from that table; D and trimming were computed from the DNA. The sample has approximately 360,000 clones; 90% are singletons. Per the germline V gene, CDR1 is MNHEY and CDR2 is SMNVEV (reference sequence). The CDR3 loop spans 15 amino acids. Trimming took 5 bases from V and 7 from J, leaving 17 bases between them. The clonotype was recovered from a man younger than 35 with active or convalescent COVID-19. Sample: peripheral blood. This chain connects TRBV27 to TRBJ2-2, with D perhaps TRBD2 (5 bases). CDR3 residues: CASSLILGAGGELFF. The CDR3 DNA sequence: TGTGCCAGCAGTCTAATTCTGGGAGCCGGCGGGGAGCTGTTTTTT.